This T cell receptor beta chain was identified during a study of OX40 agonist ivuxolimab in advanced cancers. The CDR3 sequence is 13 residues long. Germline values: CDR1 SGDLS, CDR2 YYNGEE. Trimming cost V 2 bases and J 9 bases, with 12 bases left between them. Study findings and constraints: Several nonresponders also turned out to have low normalized T-cell clonal expansion. Clonal expansion among partial responders at 0.1-3.0 mg/kg ranked near the lowest.

The table came from immunoSEQ multiplex PCR; TCRdb's copy has only in-frame clones and leaves some out. The table lists over 90,000 clones, roughly 90% of them singletons. Remarks on this clone: Its antigen is unidentified.

The chain links TRBV9 to TRBJ2-1, with D possibly matching TRBD2 (6 bases). The sample in question was CD4+ or CD8+ T cells sorted from blood, obtained in a trial of the OX40 agonist ivuxolimab. The sequence came from an adult with an advanced solid tumor such as melanoma, head and neck, liver or kidney cancer. The CDR3 loop reads CASSVSGQREQFF. Written as DNA, the CDR3 is TGTGCCAGCAGCGTCAGCGGGCAACGTGAGCAGTTCTTC.